This entry describes one T cell receptor (beta chain). The sample is drawn from a study of cytomegalovirus exposure and HLA in healthy donors. Germline loops: CDR1 LNHDA, CDR2 SQIVND (reference sequence). This CDR3 comprises 17 residues. V lost 1 base and J lost 0; bases outside the gene matches: 7. The protocol was immunoSEQ multiplex PCR, while the TCRdb copy is restricted to in-frame clones and leaves out a portion. The sample lists 95,000 to 150,000 clones, about 87% seen once, with about 1.9% in the top ten. The source is a woman under 30 in good health and CMV-seronegative. Sequencing was done on a sample of PBMCs. The rearrangement links TRBV19 to TRBJ2-3, with TRBD2 matching 7 bases. The CDR3 is CASSIGLSGASTDTQYF. In DNA, the CDR3 is TGTGCCAGTAGTATAGGGTTAAGCGGGGCTAGCACAGATACGCAGTATTTT. The variable domain in full, completed from reference TRBV19 and TRBJ2-3, reads DGGITQSPKYLFRKEGQNVTLSCEQNLNHDAMYWYRQDPGQGLRLIYYSQIVNDFQKGDIAEGYSVSREKKESFPLTVTSAQKNPTAFYLCASSIGLSGASTDTQYFGPGTRLTVL.